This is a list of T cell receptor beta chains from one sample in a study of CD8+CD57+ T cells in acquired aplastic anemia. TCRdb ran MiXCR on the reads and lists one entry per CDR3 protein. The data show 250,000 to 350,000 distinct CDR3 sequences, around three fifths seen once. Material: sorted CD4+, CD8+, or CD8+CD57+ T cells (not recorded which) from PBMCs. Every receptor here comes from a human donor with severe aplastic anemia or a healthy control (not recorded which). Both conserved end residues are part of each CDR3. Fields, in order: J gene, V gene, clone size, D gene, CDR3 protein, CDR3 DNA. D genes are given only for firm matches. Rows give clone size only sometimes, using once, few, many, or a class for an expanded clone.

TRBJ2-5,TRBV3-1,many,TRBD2,CASSLSLAGYQETQYF,TGTGCCAGCAGCCTAAGTCTAGCGGGATACCAAGAGACCCAGTACTTC
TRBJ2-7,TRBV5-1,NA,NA,CASSWEPIYEQYF,TGCGCCAGCAGCTGGGAGCCGATCTACGAGCAGTACTTC
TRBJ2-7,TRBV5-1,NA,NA,CASSKDPTYEQYF,TGCGCCAGCAGCAAGGACCCTACTTACGAGCAGTACTTC
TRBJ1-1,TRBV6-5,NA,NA,CASSEDSSLAAFF,TGTGCCAGCAGTGAAGACAGCTCTCTAGCAGCTTTCTTT
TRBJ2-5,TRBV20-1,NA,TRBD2,CSARDSRLAGEETQYF,TGCAGTGCTAGAGATTCGCGACTAGCGGGAGAGGAGACCCAGTACTTC
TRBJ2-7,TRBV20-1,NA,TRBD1,CSATGTGHSYEQYF,TGCAGTGCTACCGGGACAGGGCACTCCTACGAGCAGTACTTC
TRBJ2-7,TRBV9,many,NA,CASSVATGPYGQYF,TGTGCCAGCAGCGTAGCTACAGGGCCCTACGGGCAGTACTTC
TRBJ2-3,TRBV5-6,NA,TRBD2,CASTRRTSGDRYTQYF,TGTGCCAGCACCCGAAGGACTAGCGGGGATAGATATACGCAGTATTTT
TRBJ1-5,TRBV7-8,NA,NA,CASSGEINQPQHF,TGTGCCAGCTCGGGCGAGATCAATCAGCCCCAGCATTTT
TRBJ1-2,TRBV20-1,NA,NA,CSAAVRGRPYGYTF,TGCAGTGCCGCCGTTCGAGGACGTCCTTATGGCTACACCTTC
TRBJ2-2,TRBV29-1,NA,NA,CSVETGQGLTTGELFF,TGCAGCGTTGAGACAGGACAGGGACTAACCACCGGGGAGCTGTTTTTT
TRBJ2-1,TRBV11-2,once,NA,CASSQQGGGTERNEQFF,TGTGCCAGCAGCCAGCAGGGAGGGGGCACTGAACGGAATGAGCAGTTCTTC
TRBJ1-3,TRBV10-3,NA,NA,CAISEGRGLSGNTIYF,TGTGCCATCAGTGAGGGGCGGGGTCTCTCTGGAAACACCATATATTTT
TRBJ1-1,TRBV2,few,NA,CASQTGRTEAFF,TGTGCCAGCCAGACAGGTAGGACTGAAGCTTTCTTT
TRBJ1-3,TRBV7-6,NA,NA,CAGSLGVGNTIYF,TGTGCCGGCAGCTTAGGAGTTGGAAACACCATATATTTT
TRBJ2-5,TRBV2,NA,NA,CASSERVNTETQYF,TGTGCCAGCAGTGAAAGGGTGAACACTGAGACCCAGTACTTC
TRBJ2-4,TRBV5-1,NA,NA,CASSQTGENIQYF,TGCGCCAGCAGCCAAACGGGCGAAAACATTCAGTACTTC
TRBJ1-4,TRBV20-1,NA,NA,CSARRPPGTVNEKLFF,TGCAGTGCTAGACGACCCCCCGGGACGGTGAATGAAAAACTGTTTTTT
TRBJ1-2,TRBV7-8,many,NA,CASSFEGANYGYTF,TGTGCCAGCAGCTTTGAAGGTGCTAACTATGGCTACACCTTC
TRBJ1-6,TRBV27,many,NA,CASSWGDMNSPLHF,TGTGCCAGCAGTTGGGGGGATATGAATTCACCCCTCCACTTT
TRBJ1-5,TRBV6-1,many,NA,CASSEGQYSNQPQHF,TGTGCCAGCAGTGAAGGCCAATATAGCAATCAGCCCCAGCATTTT
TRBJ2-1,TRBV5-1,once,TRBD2,CASSFSGGGYNEQFF,TGCGCCAGCAGCTTTAGCGGGGGGGGATACAATGAGCAGTTCTTC
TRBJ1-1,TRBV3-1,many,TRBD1,CASSQRQGNTEAFF,TGTGCCAGCAGCCAGAGACAGGGTAACACTGAAGCTTTCTTT
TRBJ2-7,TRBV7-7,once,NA,CASSLKQGYEQYF,TGTGCTAGCAGCCTGAAACAGGGATACGAGCAGTACTTC
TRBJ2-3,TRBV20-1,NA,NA,CSARDPGGFSTDTQYF,TGCAGTGCTAGAGATCCAGGTGGATTTAGCACAGATACGCAGTATTTT
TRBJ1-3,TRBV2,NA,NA,CASSEAGSTGNTIYF,TGTGCCAGCAGTGAAGCGGGGAGTACTGGAAACACCATATATTTT
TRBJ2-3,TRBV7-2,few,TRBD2,CASSLAGGRTDTQYF,TGTGCCAGCAGCTTAGCGGGAGGGCGGACAGATACGCAGTATTTT
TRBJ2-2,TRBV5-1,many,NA,CASSLGGTNTGELFF,TGCGCCAGCAGCTTGGGGGGAACGAACACCGGGGAGCTGTTTTTT
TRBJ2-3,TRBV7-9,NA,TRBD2,CASSPLAGGPDTQYF,TGTGCCAGCAGCCCCTTAGCGGGAGGCCCGGATACGCAGTATTTT
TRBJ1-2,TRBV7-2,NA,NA,CASSLGEQFHGYTF,TGTGCCAGCAGCTTAGGAGAACAGTTCCATGGCTACACCTTC
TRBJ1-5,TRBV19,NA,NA,CASGLGNQPQHF,TGTGCCAGTGGTCTGGGTAATCAGCCCCAGCATTTT
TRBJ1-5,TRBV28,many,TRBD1,CASRGTGHSNQPQHF,TGTGCCAGCAGGGGGACAGGACATAGCAATCAGCCCCAGCATTTT
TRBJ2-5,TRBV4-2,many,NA,CASSQSRGVQETQYF,TGTGCCAGCAGCCAATCGAGGGGTGTCCAAGAGACCCAGTACTTC
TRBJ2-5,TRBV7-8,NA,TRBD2,CASSSQRGEETQYF,TGTGCCAGCAGCTCCCAGCGGGGGGAAGAGACCCAGTACTTC
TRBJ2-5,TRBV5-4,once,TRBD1,CASSLGVDRGGETQYF,TGTGCCAGCAGCTTGGGCGTGGACAGGGGGGGAGAGACCCAGTACTTC
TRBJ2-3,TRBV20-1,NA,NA,CSARVRGAPTDTQYF,TGCAGTGCTAGGGTCAGGGGGGCCCCCACAGATACGCAGTATTTT
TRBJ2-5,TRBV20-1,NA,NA,CSALVETQYF,TGCAGTGCGCTAGTGGAGACCCAGTACTTC
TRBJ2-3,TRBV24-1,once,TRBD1,CATSDLRDRGPTDTQYF,TGTGCCACCAGTGATCTTCGGGACAGGGGACCCACAGATACGCAGTATTTT
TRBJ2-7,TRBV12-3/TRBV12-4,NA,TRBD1,CASSPLHVGQGAEQYF,TGTGCCAGCAGTCCCCTCCATGTGGGACAGGGGGCCGAGCAGTACTTC
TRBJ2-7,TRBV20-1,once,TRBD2,CSARAGGPGYEQYF,TGCAGTGCTAGAGCGGGGGGGCCAGGCTACGAGCAGTACTTC
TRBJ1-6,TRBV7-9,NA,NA,CASSLILDTSSSYNSPLHF,TGTGCCAGCAGCTTAATTCTTGACACTTCTAGCTCCTATAATTCACCCCTCCACTTT
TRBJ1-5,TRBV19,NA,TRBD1,CASMRTGSNQPQHF,TGTGCCAGTATGAGGACAGGTAGCAATCAGCCCCAGCATTTT
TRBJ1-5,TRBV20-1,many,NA,CSARDSNQPQHF,TGCAGTGCCCGGGATAGCAATCAGCCCCAGCATTTT
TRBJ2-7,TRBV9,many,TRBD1,CASSVAGQGPYEQYF,TGTGCCAGCAGCGTAGCGGGACAGGGGCCCTACGAGCAGTACTTC
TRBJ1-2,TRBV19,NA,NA,CASSMGQNYGYTF,TGTGCCAGTAGTATGGGGCAGAACTATGGCTACACCTTC
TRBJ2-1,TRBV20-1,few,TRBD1,CSTRSGQGYNEQFF,TGCAGTACAAGATCGGGACAGGGGTACAATGAGCAGTTCTTC
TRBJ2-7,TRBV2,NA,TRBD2,CASRTSGGAYEQYF,TGTGCCAGCAGAACTAGCGGGGGGGCCTACGAGCAGTACTTC
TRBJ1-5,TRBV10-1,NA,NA,CASSDSGQPQHF,TGCGCCAGCAGTGATAGCGGGCAGCCCCAGCATTTT
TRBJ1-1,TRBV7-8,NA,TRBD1,CASSLGDRNSEAFF,TGTGCCAGCAGCTTAGGGGACAGGAACTCTGAAGCTTTCTTT
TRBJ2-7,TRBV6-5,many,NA,CASSPTPGLSAYEQYF,TGTGCCAGCAGCCCCACCCCGGGGCTTAGCGCCTACGAGCAGTACTTC
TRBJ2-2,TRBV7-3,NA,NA,CASSIGELFF,TGTGCCAGCAGCATCGGGGAGCTGTTTTTT
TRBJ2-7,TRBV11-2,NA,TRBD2,CASSHGTSGGAYEQYF,TGCGCCAGCAGCCATGGGACTAGCGGGGGTGCCTACGAGCAGTACTTC
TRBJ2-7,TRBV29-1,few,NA,CSVGQSGYEQYF,TGCAGCGTGGGGCAAAGCGGCTACGAGCAGTACTTC
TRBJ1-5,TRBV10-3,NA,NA,CAISWGGGLGSNQPQHF,TGTGCCATCAGTTGGGGGGGTGGGCTCGGTAGCAATCAGCCCCAGCATTTT
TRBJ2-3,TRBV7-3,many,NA,CASSSGGPPDTQYF,TGTGCCAGCAGCTCCGGGGGGCCCCCAGATACGCAGTATTTT
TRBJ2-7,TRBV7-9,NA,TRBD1,CASSLDRGSYEQYF,TGTGCCAGCAGCCTGGACAGGGGGTCCTACGAGCAGTACTTC
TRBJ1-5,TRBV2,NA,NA,CASTREDSNQPQHF,TGTGCCAGCACTAGAGAAGATAGCAATCAGCCCCAGCATTTT